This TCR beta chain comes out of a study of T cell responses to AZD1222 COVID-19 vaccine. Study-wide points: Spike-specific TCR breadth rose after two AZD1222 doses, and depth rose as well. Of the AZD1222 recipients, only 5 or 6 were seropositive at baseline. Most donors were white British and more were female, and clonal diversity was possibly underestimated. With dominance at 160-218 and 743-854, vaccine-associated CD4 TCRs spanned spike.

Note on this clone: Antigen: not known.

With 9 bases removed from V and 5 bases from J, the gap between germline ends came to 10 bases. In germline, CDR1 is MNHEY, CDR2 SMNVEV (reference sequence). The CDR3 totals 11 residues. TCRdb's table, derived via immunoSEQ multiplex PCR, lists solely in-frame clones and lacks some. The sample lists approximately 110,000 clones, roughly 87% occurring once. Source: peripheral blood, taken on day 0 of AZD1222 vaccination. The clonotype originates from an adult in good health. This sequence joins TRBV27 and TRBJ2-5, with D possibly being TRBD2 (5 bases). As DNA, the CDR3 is TGTGCCAGAAGATCGGGGGAGACCCAGTACTTC. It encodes CARRSGETQYF.